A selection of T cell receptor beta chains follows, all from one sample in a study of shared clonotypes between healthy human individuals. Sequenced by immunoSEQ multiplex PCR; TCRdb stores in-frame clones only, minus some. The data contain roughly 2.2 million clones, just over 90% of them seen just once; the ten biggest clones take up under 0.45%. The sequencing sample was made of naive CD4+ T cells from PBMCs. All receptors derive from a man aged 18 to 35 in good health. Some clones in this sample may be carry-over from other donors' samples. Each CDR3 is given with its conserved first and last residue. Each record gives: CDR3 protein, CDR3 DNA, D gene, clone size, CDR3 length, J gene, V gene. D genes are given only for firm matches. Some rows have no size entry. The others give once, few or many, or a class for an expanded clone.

CASSLLQGNEKLFF	TGCGCCAGCAGCCTCTTACAGGGGAATGAAAAACTGTTTTTT	TRBD1	.	14	TRBJ1-4	TRBV4-1
CASSLKGTEQYF	TGCGCCAGCAGCTTGAAGGGGACCGAGCAGTACTTC	.	.	12	TRBJ2-7	TRBV5-1
CASSPDSSGRDTQYF	TGTGCCAGCAGCCCCGACTCCAGCGGGAGGGATACGCAGTATTTT	TRBD2	once	15	TRBJ2-3	TRBV4-2
CASSVNTEAFF	TGTGCCAGCAGTGTTAACACTGAAGCTTTCTTT	.	few	11	TRBJ1-1	TRBV2
CASSAGGTSYEQYF	TGTGCCAGCAGTGCCGGCGGGACTAGCTACGAGCAGTACTTC	TRBD2	once	14	TRBJ2-7	TRBV6-1
CASSWDRGNQPQHF	TGTGCCAGTAGTTGGGACAGGGGCAATCAGCCCCAGCATTTT	TRBD1	.	14	TRBJ1-5	TRBV19
CAWSVGGNTEAFF	TGTGCCTGGAGTGTCGGGGGGAACACTGAAGCTTTCTTT	.	.	13	TRBJ1-1	TRBV30
CASSPQGASTDTQYF	TGTGCCAGCAGCCCGCAGGGGGCTAGCACAGATACGCAGTATTTT	TRBD1	.	15	TRBJ2-3	TRBV7-3
CASSSLRQGRTEAFF	TGTGCCAGCAGCTCTCTACGACAGGGGAGAACTGAAGCTTTCTTT	TRBD1	few	15	TRBJ1-1	TRBV5-4
CASSSTGGGREQYF	TGTGCCAGCAGCTCGACAGGGGGCGGGAGAGAGCAGTACTTC	TRBD1	once	14	TRBJ2-7	TRBV7-9
CASSLRPGESYTF	TGTGCCAGCAGCTTAAGGCCCGGCGAAAGCTACACCTTC	.	.	13	TRBJ1-2	TRBV7-3